This T cell receptor (beta chain) was sequenced during a study of T cells after posttransplantation cyclophosphamide. On the day of bone marrow donation, the related graft donor provided peripheral blood. Study conclusions and caveats: Donor CD8+ memory clones often dominated recipient blood repertoires at later times. Recipient CMV seropositivity and CMV reactivation strongly tracked TRB clonality.

Points on this clone: Its antigen remains unknown.

The assay was immunoSEQ multiplex PCR, and TCRdb's table has in-frame clones only and misses some. The sample records about 52,000 clones, 85% to 95% being singletons. Trimming shortened V by 0 bases and J by 9 bases, and 6 bases separated the two germline ends. The germline CDR1 and CDR2 sequences are MNHEY and SVGAGI. The CDR3 length is 13 residues. The TCR originated in a woman aged 25 to 39 in good health and a related stem cell transplant donor. The V and J genes are TRBV6-5 and TRBJ1-6; no firm D call. Sequencing used PBMCs. The CDR3 nucleotides read TGTGCCAGCAGTTACTCGCCCAGTTCACCCCTCCACTTT. Protein product: CASSYSPSSPLHF.